This passage covers 22 T cell receptor beta chains from one sample sequenced in a study of shared clonotypes between healthy human individuals. Produced via immunoSEQ multiplex PCR; TCRdb's table is partial and in-frame only. The sample consists of about 2.1 million clones, around 93% of them appearing once. Naive CD8 cells, CD45RO-negative and positively selected for CCR7, excluded terminally differentiated effector memory CD45RA+ cells. The sequenced sample was naive CD8+ T cells from PBMCs. The source is a young man in good health. Some clones in this sample may be carry-over from other donors' samples.

This rearrangement joins TRBV6-5 to TRBJ1-6; no clear D gene. The CDR3 extends over 14 amino acids. Deletions cut 7 bases from V and 6 bases from J, with 13 bases between. Germline V gene sequence: CDR1 MNHEY, CDR2 SVGAGI. The DNA for the CDR3 is TGTGCCAGCACCTGGGCCATTTCTAATTCACCCCTCCACTTT. The encoded protein is CASTWAISNSPLHF.

This rearrangement joins TRBV7-9 to TRBJ2-7, with 9 nucleotides matching TRBD1. Trimming at V came to 4 bases and at J to 5 bases, leaving 6 bases not matched to a gene. The CDR3 has 14 amino acids. Germline loops: CDR1 SEHNR, CDR2 FQNEAQ (reference sequence). The CDR3 DNA follows: TGTGCCAGCAGCTCCGCCGGGACAGGGCACGAGCAGTACTTC. The encoded protein is CASSSAGTGHEQYF.

V and J are TRBV30 and TRBJ2-7, with D uncertain. Germline assignment: CDR1 GTSNPN and CDR2 SVGIG (reference sequence). Deletions cut 0 bases from V and 2 bases from J, with 17 bases between. The CDR3 spans 16 residues. The CDR3 loop is CAWSVVSSDKPYEQYF. The CDR3 DNA follows: TGTGCCTGGAGTGTAGTAAGTTCCGACAAACCCTACGAGCAGTACTTC.

CDR3 amino acids: CASSLWQGAGDTQYF. The CDR3 coding sequence is TGCGCCAGCAGCTTGTGGCAGGGGGCTGGAGATACGCAGTATTTT. This chain uses TRBV5-1 with TRBJ2-3, with 8 bases fitting TRBD1. This CDR3 has 15 amino acids. The junction had 6 bases not matched to a gene; V was cut back by 1 base and J by 5 bases. The V gene's germline CDR1 is SGHRS and CDR2 YFSETQ.

The rearrangement uses TRBV19 and TRBJ2-7, with D possibly TRBD1 on 7 matching bases. CDR3 size: 13 residues. CDR1 is LNHDA, CDR2 SQIVND, per germline (reference sequence). The V and J ends lost 6 bases and 5 bases respectively, with 14 bases between them. Here the CDR3 reads CASSEDRRDEQYF. As DNA, the CDR3 is TGTGCCAGTAGCGAGGACAGGAGGGACGAGCAGTACTTC.

The rearrangement links TRBV11-2 to TRBJ2-3; 9 positions match TRBD2. Germline V gene sequence: CDR1 SGHAT, CDR2 FQNNGV. The ends lost 5 bases at V and 5 bases at J; junction bases unmatched: 8. The CDR3 is made up of 15 amino acids. CDR3 nucleotides: TGTGCCAGCAGCACCATAGCGGGAGCTGTAGATACGCAGTATTTT. Amino acids: CASSTIAGAVDTQYF.

This chain connects TRBV19 to TRBJ1-5; D unclear. In germline, CDR1 is LNHDA, CDR2 SQIVND (reference sequence). The CDR3 is made up of 15 amino acids. V lost 1 base and J 0 bases, leaving 7 bases between the germline ends. CDR3 sequence: CASSIGLNSNQPQHF. DNA for the CDR3: TGTGCCAGTAGTATAGGTCTGAATAGCAATCAGCCCCAGCATTTT.

The V call is TRBV11-2, the J call TRBJ2-7, with D possibly TRBD1 on 6 matching bases. Germline CDR1 is SGHAT and CDR2 is FQNNGV. CDR3 length: 14 residues. Trimming took off 5 bases at V and 3 bases at J, with 14 bases between the two ends. The CDR3 bases are TGTGCCAGCAGCCCCCCTGGACAGTACTACGAGCAGTACTTC. Translation gives CASSPPGQYYEQYF.

The chain carries TRBV6-1 and TRBJ2-7, with TRBD1 matching over 7 bases. The germline V gene encodes CDR1 MNHNS and CDR2 SASEGT. V dropped 2 bases and J dropped 1; count of bases not matched to a gene: 2. The CDR3 sequence is 14 residues long. The CDR3 nucleotides are TGTGCCAGCAGTGAACCGGGACAGTCCTACGAGCAGTACTTC. Its protein product is CASSEPGQSYEQYF.

This sequence joins TRBV27 and TRBJ1-1, with a possible D match to TRBD1 (6 bases). V shed 0 bases and J shed 1 base, with 9 bases lying between them. The germline gives CDR1 MNHEY, CDR2 SMNVEV (reference sequence). The CDR3 length is 15 residues. CDR3 bases: TGTGCCAGCAGTTTATCAGGGACACCGAACACTGAAGCTTTCTTT. It is translated as CASSLSGTPNTEAFF.

The gene calls are TRBV25-1 and TRBJ2-1, with 9 bases identical to TRBD2. From germline, CDR1 is MGHDK and CDR2 SYGVNS. The length of the CDR3 is 15 residues. V gave up 3 bases and J gave up 9 bases; unmatched junction bases: 9. The CDR3 DNA is TGTGCCAGCAGTGATGGGTTAGCGGGAGTGGGTGAGCAGTTCTTC. It encodes CASSDGLAGVGEQFF.

The CDR3 DNA sequence: TGTGCCAGCGGGACAGGGGGCCGGGGCACTGAAGCTTTCTTT. Translation gives CASGTGGRGTEAFF. The chain combines TRBV5-8 with TRBJ1-1, with 12 nucleotides matching TRBD1. The V and J ends lost 7 bases and 4 bases, in that order; junction bases with no gene match: 5. This CDR3 contains 14 residues. Germline V CDR1 and CDR2: SGHTS, YDEGEE.

The rearrangement joins TRBV5-6 to TRBJ1-1; unclear D gene. This CDR3 has 13 residues. Germline V lookup: CDR1 SGHDT, CDR2 YYEEEE. V lost 5 bases and J 0 bases, leaving 8 bases between the germline ends. The CDR3 nucleotides are TGTGCCAGCAGTCTGAACATGAACACTGAAGCTTTCTTT. Its protein is CASSLNMNTEAFF.

J is TRBJ1-1 and V is TRBV4-1; no definite D call. The CDR3 consists of 12 residues. Germline lookup yields CDR1 MGHRA and CDR2 YSYEKL. V dropped 8 bases and J dropped 0 bases, with 7 bases sitting between them. CDR3 nucleotides: TGCGCCAGCTATGGTCTGAACACTGAAGCTTTCTTT. It translates to CASYGLNTEAFF.

This chain connects TRBV27 to TRBJ2-7; D might be TRBD1 (5 bases). The V gene lost 2 bases and the J gene lost 6 bases, with 11 bases spanning the gap. Looked up from germline, CDR1 is MNHEY and CDR2 is SMNVEV (reference sequence). This CDR3 spans 13 amino acids. In nucleotides, the CDR3 is TGTGCCAGCAGTTTACAGGGATCGGGCGAGCAGTACTTC. Amino acid sequence: CASSLQGSGEQYF.

J is TRBJ2-7 and V is TRBV6-1, with D perhaps matching TRBD1 or TRBD2 (7 bases each). The CDR3 loop spans 14 amino acids. V dropped 4 bases and J dropped 3 bases, with 13 bases sitting between them. Looked up from germline, CDR1 is MNHNS and CDR2 is SASEGT. This chain's CDR3 is CASSADREGYEQYF. Here the CDR3 DNA reads TGTGCCAGCAGTGCTGACAGGGAGGGCTACGAGCAGTACTTC.

The rearrangement joins TRBV9 to TRBJ1-3, with a possible D match to TRBD1 (5 bases). Trimming left V 2 bases short and J 0 bases short, with 12 bases between. The CDR3 is 16 amino acids. The germline gives CDR1 SGDLS, CDR2 YYNGEE. CDR3 loop: CASSVGLLGSGNTIYF. The CDR3 bases are TGTGCCAGCAGCGTGGGACTTCTAGGCTCTGGAAACACCATATATTTT.

The CDR3 is CASSEGGQSNYGYTF. The CDR3 DNA reads TGTGCCAGCAGTGAAGGGGGACAGAGTAACTATGGCTACACCTTC. V usage is TRBV2 and J usage is TRBJ1-2, with TRBD1 matching 7 bases. Per germline, CDR1 SNHLY and CDR2 FYNNEI. CDR3 length: 15 residues. The J segment lost 1 base and the V segment lost 1 base, leaving 3 bases of the junction unmatched.

The rearrangement uses TRBV7-6 and TRBJ2-1; TRBD2 matches at 11 bases. The germline V gene encodes CDR1 SGHVS and CDR2 FNYEAQ. The J segment lost 5 bases and the V segment lost 5 bases, leaving 5 bases of the junction unmatched. CDR3 length: 15 amino acids. This CDR3 is CASSRLAGYNNEQFF. The DNA of the CDR3 is TGTGCCAGCAGCCGACTAGCGGGATATAACAATGAGCAGTTCTTC.

A single count supports this clone. V gene TRBV7-2 combines with J gene TRBJ2-1; D possibly uses TRBD1 or TRBD2 (5 bases each). Trimming removed 1 base at V and 7 bases at J, with 11 bases between. There are 14 residues in the CDR3. Germline V CDR1 and CDR2: SGHTA, FQGNSA. As DNA, the CDR3 is TGTGCCAGCAGCTTAGTCCCCGGGGCTAATGAGCAGTTCTTC. This sequence encodes CASSLVPGANEQFF.

The CDR3 DNA reads TGCGCCAGCAGCCATAACTTCGGTCAGCCCCAGCATTTT. Amino acids: CASSHNFGQPQHF. The rearrangement uses TRBV4-3 and TRBJ1-5, with D uncertain. The CDR3 loop spans 13 amino acids. Germline-derived CDR1 and CDR2 are LGHNA and YSLEER. Deletions cut 3 bases from V and 6 bases from J, with 9 bases between.

This CDR3 is CASSLLRRTYEGLQYF. The CDR3 nucleotides read TGTGCCAGCAGCTTACTTAGGCGGACCTACGAAGGGCTCCAGTACTTC. The chain is built from TRBV7-7 and TRBJ2-7; D gene ambiguous. The CDR3 consists of 16 residues. Trimming removed 2 bases from V and 10 bases from J, with 24 bases in between. Germline loops: CDR1 SSHAT, CDR2 FNYEAQ (reference sequence).